This T cell receptor beta chain was sequenced for a study of cytomegalovirus exposure and HLA in healthy donors. Study information: Early released data had 80 million or so unique TCRs, all coming from HLA-typed donors. Whole-study results and caveats: In vitro checks showed that a few CMV-associated chains really do target CMV antigens.

While unrecorded immune exposures were likely, the donors were nominally healthy when sampled. CDR1 is SQVTM, CDR2 ANQGSEA, per germline. Unmatched junction bases numbered 17, after V lost 7 bases and J lost 3 bases. CDR3 length: 17 residues. The sample holds one count of this clone. Antigen specificity is unknown. A multiplex PCR was run with 60 Vbeta primers and 13 Jbeta primers. TCRdb keeps only in-frame clones here, not all; method: immunoSEQ multiplex PCR. The sample lists 150,000 to 200,000 clones; about 80% were seen once. Sequences were obtained from PBMCs. V gene TRBV29-1 combines with J gene TRBJ2-5; 10 bases match TRBD2. The clonotype comes from a woman between 35 and 50 years old in good health and CMV-seronegative. CDR3 region: CSALGRDGSGREETQYF. The CDR3 DNA follows: TGCAGCGCCCTGGGTAGGGATGGGAGCGGGAGGGAAGAGACCCAGTACTTC.